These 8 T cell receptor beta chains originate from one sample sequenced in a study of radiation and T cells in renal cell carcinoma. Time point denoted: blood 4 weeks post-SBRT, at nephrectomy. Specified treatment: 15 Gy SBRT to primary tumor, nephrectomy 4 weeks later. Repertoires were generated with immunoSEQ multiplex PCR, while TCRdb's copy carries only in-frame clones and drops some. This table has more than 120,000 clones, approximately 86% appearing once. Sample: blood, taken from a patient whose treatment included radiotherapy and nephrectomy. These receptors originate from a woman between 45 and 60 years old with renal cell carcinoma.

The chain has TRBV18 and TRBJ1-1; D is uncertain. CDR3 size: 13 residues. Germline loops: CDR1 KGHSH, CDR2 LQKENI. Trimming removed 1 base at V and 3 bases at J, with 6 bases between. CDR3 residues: CASSPLQDTEAFF. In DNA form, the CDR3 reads TGTGCCAGCTCACCACTTCAGGACACTGAAGCTTTCTTT.

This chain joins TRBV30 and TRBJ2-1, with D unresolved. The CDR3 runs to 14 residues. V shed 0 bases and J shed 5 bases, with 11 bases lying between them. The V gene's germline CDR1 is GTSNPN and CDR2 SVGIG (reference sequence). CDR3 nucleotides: TGTGCCTGGAGTGTTGGGGAACCCAACAATGAGCAGTTCTTC. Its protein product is CAWSVGEPNNEQFF.

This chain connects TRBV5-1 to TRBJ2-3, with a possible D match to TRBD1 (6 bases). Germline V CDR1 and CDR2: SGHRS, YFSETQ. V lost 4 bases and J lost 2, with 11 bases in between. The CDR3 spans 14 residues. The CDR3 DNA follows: TGCGCCAGCAGCACAACAGGGAACACAGATACGCAGTATTTT. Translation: CASSTTGNTDTQYF.

The chain's CDR3 is CASSTTGYTEAFF. CDR3 sequence (DNA): TGTGCCAGCAGCACGACAGGGTACACTGAAGCTTTCTTT. The chain employs TRBV9 and TRBJ1-1; 7 positions agree with TRBD1. Germline CDR1 SGDLS, CDR2 YYNGEE. The CDR3 length is 13 residues. Trimming took 4 bases from V and 3 from J; bases not matched to a gene: 3. Together with reference TRBV9 and TRBJ1-1, the CDR3 gives the full variable domain: DSGVTQTPKHLITATGQRVTLRCSPRSGDLSVYWYQQSLDQGLQFLIQYYNGEERAKGNILERFSAQQFPDLHSELNLSSLELGDSALYFCASSTTGYTEAFFGQGTRLTVV.

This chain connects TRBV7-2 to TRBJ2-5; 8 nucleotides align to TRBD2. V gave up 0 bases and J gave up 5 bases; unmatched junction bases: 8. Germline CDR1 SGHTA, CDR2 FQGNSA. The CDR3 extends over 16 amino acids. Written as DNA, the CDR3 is TGTGCCAGCAGCTTAGCTTCAGCGGGGGAGGGGGAGACCCAGTACTTC. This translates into CASSLASAGEGETQYF. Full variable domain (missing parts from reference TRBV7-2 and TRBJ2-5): GAGVSQSPSNKVTEKGKDVELRCDPISGHTALYWYRQSLGQGLEFLIYFQGNSAPDKSGLPSDRFSAERTGGSVSTLTIQRTQQEDSAVYLCASSLASAGEGETQYFGPGTRLLVL.

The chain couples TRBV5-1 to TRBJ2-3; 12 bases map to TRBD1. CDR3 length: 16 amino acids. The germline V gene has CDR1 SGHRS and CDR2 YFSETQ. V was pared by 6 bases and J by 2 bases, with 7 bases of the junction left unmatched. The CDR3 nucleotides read TGCGCCAGCAAACCGGGACAGGGGGCCTCCACAGATACGCAGTATTTT. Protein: CASKPGQGASTDTQYF.

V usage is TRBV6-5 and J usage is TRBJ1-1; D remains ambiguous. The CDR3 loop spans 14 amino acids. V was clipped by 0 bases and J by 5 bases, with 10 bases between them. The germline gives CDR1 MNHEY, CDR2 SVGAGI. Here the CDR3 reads CASSYSTTGTEAFF. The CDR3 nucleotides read TGTGCCAGCAGTTACTCAACCACGGGAACTGAAGCTTTCTTT.

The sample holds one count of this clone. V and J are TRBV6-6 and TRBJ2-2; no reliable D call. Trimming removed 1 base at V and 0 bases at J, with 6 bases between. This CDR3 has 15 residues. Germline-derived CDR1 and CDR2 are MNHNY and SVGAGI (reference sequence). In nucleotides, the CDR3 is TGTGCCAGCAGTTACTTCAGTGCGAACACCGGGGAGCTGTTTTTT. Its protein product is CASSYFSANTGELFF.